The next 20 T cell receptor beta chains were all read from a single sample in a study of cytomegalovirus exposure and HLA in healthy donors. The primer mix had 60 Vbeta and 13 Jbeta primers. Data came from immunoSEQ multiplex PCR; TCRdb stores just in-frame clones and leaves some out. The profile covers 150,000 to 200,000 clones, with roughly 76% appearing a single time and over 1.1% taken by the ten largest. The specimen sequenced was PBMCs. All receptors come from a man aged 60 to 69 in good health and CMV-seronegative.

CDR3 sequence: CASSPPKVAGADTQYF. The CDR3 bases are TGTGCCAGCTCACCACCGAAAGTAGCGGGAGCAGATACGCAGTATTTT. The chain employs TRBV18 and TRBJ2-3; 9 bases are shared with TRBD2. Germline assignment: CDR1 KGHSH and CDR2 LQKENI. V lost 0 bases, J lost 4 bases, and 5 bases stayed unmatched. This CDR3 has 16 amino acids.

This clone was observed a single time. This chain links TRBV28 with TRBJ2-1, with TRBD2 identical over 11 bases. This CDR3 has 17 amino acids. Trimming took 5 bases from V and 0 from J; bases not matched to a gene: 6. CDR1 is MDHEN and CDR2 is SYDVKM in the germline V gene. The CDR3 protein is CASSLFLAGGSYNEQFF. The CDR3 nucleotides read TGTGCCAGCAGTCTCTTTCTAGCGGGAGGCTCCTACAATGAGCAGTTCTTC.

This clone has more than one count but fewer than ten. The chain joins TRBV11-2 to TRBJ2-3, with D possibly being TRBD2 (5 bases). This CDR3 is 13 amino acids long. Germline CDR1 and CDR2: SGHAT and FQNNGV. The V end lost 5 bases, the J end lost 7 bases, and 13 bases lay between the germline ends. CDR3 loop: CASSPRTFNTQYF. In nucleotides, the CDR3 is TGTGCCAGCAGCCCGCGGACTTTTAATACGCAGTATTTT.

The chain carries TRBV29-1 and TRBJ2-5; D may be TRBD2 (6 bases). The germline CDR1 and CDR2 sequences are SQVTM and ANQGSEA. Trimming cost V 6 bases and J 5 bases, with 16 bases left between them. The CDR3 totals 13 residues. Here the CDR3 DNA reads TGCAGCGTCATCATCGGGAGTGCGGAGACCCAGTACTTC. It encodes CSVIIGSAETQYF. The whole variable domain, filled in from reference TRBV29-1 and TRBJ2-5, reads SAVISQKPSRDICQRGTSLTIQCQVDSQVTMMFWYRQQPGQSLTLIATANQGSEATYESGFVIDKFPISRPNLTFSTLTVSNMSPEDSSIYLCSVIIGSAETQYFGPGTRLLVL.

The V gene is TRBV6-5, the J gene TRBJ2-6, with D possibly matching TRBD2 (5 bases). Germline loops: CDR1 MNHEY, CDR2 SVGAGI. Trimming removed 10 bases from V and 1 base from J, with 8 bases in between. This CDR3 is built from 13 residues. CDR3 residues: CATRLSGANVLTF. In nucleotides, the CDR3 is TGTGCCACCAGACTATCTGGGGCCAACGTCCTGACTTTC.

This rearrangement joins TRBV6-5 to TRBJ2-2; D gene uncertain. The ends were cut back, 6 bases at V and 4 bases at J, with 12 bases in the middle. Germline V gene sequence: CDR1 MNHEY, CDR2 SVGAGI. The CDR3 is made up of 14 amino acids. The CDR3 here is CASSPFLVTGELFF. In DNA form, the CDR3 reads TGTGCCAGCAGCCCTTTCCTAGTCACCGGGGAGCTGTTTTTT.

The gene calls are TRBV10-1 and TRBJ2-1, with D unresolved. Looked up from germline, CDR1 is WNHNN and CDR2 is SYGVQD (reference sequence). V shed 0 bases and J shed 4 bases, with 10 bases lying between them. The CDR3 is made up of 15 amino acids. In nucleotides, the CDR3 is TGCGCCAGCAGTGAGTCTTATTCGTCTTACAATGAGCAGTTCTTC. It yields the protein CASSESYSSYNEQFF.

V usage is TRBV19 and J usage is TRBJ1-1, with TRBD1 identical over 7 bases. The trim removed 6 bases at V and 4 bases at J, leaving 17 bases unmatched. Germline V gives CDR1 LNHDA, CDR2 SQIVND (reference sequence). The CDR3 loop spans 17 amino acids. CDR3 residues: CASRENRGGDYGTEAFF. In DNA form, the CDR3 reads TGTGCCAGTAGGGAGAACAGGGGCGGTGATTATGGCACTGAAGCTTTCTTT.

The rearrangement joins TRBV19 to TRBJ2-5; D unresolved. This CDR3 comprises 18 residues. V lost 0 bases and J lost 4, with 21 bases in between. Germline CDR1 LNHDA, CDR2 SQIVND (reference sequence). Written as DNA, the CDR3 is TGTGCCAGTAGTATAGATCGGGTCGGGTCCCAATTAAGAGAGACCCAGTACTTC. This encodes CASSIDRVGSQLRETQYF.

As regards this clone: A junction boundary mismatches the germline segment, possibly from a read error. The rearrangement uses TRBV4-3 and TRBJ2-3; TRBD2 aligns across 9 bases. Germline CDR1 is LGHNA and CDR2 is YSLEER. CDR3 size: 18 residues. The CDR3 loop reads CASSQDPPGRGGTDTQYF. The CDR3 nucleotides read TGCGCCAGCAGCCAAGATCCGCCAGGGCGGGGGGGCACCGATACGCAGTATTTT.

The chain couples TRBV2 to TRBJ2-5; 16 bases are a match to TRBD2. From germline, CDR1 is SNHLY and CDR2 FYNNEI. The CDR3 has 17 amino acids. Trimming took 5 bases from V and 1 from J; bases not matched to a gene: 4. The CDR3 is CASSMGLAGGVQETQYF. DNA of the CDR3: TGTGCCAGCAGTATGGGACTAGCGGGAGGGGTCCAAGAGACCCAGTACTTC.

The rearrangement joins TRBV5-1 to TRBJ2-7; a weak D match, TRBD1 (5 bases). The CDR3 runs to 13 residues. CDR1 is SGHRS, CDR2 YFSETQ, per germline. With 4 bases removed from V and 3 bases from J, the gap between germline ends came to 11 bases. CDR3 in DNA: TGCGCCAGCAGCGCGGACACCTTCTACGAGCAGTACTTC. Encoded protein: CASSADTFYEQYF. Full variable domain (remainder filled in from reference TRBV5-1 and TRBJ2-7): KAGVTQTPRYLIKTRGQQVTLSCSPISGHRSVSWYQQTPGQGLQFLFEYFSETQRNKGNFPGRFSGRQFSNSRSEMNVSTLELGDSALYLCASSADTFYEQYFGPGTRLTVT.

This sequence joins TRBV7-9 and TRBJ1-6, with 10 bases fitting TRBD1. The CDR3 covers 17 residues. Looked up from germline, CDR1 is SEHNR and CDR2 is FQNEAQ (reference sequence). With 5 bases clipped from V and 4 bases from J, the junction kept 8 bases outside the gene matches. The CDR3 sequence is CASSIWTGGRYNSPLHF. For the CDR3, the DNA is TGTGCCAGCAGCATCTGGACAGGGGGGCGGTATAATTCACCCCTCCACTTT.

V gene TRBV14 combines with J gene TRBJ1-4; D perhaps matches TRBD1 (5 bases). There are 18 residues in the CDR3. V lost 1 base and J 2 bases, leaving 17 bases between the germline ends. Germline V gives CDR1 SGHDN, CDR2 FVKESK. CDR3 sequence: CASSQVWWGTGTNEKLFF. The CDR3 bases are TGTGCCAGCAGCCAAGTGTGGTGGGGCACGGGTACTAATGAAAAACTGTTTTTT.

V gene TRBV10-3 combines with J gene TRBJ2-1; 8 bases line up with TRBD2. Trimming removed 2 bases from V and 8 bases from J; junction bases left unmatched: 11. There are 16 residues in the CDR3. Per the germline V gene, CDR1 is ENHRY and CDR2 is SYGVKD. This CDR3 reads CAISEPAGTRAHEQFF. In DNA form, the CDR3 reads TGTGCCATCAGTGAGCCGGCCGGGACTAGGGCCCATGAGCAGTTCTTC.

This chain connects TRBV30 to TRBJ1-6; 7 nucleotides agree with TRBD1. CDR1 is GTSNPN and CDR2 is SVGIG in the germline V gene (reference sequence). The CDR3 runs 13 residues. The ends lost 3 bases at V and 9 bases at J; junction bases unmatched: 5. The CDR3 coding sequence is TGTGCCTGGAGAGGGACAGTGACTTCACCCCTCCACTTT. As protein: CAWRGTVTSPLHF.

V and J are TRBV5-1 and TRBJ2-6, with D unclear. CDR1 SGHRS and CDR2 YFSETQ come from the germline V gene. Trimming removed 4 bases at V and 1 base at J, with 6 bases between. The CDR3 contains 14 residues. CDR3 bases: TGCGCCAGCAGCCCCCGGTCTGGGGCCAACGTCCTGACTTTC. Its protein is CASSPRSGANVLTF.

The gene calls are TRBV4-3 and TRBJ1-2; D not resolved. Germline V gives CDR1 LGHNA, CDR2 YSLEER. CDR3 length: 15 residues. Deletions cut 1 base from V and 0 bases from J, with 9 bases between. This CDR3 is CASSQAPRPNYGYTF. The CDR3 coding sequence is TGCGCCAGCAGCCAAGCTCCGCGTCCTAACTATGGCTACACCTTC.

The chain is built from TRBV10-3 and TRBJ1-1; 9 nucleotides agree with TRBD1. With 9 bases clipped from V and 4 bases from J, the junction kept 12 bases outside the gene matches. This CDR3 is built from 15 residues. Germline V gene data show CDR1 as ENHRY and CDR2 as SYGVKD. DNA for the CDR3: TGTGCCATTCGGCGAGACTGGACAGGGGTCACTGAAGCTTTCTTT. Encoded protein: CAIRRDWTGVTEAFF.

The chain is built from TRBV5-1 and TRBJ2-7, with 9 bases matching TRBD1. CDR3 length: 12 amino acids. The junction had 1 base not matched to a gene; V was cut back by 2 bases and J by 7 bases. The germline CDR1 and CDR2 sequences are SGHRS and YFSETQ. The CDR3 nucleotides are TGCGCCAGCAGCTTCGACAGGGGGGAGCAGTACTTC. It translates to CASSFDRGEQYF.